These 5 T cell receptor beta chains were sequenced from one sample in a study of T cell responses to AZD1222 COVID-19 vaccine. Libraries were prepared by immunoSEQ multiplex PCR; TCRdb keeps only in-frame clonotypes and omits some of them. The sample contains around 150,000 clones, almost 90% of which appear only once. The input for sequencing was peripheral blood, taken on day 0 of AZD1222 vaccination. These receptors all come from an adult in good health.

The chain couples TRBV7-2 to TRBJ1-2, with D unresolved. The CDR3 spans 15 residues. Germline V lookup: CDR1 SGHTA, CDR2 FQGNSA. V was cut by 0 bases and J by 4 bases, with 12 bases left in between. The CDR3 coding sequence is TGTGCCAGCAGCTTAGCCCCTTTGACCGGCTATGGCTACACCTTC. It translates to CASSLAPLTGYGYTF.

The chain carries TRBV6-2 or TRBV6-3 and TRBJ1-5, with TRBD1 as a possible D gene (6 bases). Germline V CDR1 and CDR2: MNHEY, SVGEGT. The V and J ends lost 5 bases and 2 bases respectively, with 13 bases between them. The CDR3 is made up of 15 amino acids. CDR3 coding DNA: TGTGCCAGCAGTCCAGGGGTTTGGGGCAATCAGCCCCAGCATTTT. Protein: CASSPGVWGNQPQHF.

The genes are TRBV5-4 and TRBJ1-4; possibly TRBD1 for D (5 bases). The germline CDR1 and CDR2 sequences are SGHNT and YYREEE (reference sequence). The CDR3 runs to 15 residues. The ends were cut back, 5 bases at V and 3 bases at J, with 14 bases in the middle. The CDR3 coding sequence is TGTGCCAGCAGTAGCCGGGGGACGGCTAATGAAAAACTGTTTTTT. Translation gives CASSSRGTANEKLFF.

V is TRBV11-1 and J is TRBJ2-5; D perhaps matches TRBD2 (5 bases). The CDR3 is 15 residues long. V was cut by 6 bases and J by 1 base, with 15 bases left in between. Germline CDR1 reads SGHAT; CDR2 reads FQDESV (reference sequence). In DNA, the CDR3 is TGTGCCAGCAGTTTCCCGGGATCCGCCCAAGAGACCCAGTACTTC. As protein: CASSFPGSAQETQYF.

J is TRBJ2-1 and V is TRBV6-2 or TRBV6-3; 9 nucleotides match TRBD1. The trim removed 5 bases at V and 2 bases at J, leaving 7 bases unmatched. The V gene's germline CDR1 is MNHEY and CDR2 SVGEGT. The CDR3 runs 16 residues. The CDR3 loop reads CASSRTGVGPYNEQFF. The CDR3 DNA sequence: TGTGCCAGCAGTAGGACAGGGGTTGGCCCCTACAATGAGCAGTTCTTC.